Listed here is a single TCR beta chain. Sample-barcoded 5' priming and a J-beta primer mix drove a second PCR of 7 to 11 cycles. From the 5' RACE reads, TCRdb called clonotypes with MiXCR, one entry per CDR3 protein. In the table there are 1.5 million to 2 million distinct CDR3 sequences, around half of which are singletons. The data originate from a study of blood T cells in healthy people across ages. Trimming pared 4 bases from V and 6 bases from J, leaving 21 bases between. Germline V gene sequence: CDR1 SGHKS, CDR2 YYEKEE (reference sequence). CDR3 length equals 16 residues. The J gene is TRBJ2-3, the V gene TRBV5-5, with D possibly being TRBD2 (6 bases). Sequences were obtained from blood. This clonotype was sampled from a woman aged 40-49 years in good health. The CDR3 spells CASSPGGAPPSDTQYF. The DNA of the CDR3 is TGTGCCAGCAGCCCTGGCGGGGCTCCGCCTTCCGATACGCAGTATTTT.